This entry is about one TCR beta chain. These data come from a study of T cell responses to AZD1222 COVID-19 vaccine. This CDR3 spans 13 amino acids. V was cut by 1 base and J by 9 bases, with 7 bases left in between. Germline loops: CDR1 SGHTA, CDR2 FQGNSA. The method was immunoSEQ multiplex PCR; TCRdb's version includes in-frame clones alone and lacks a portion of them. The sample lists approximately 140,000 clones, around 93% occurring once. Sequencing was performed on peripheral blood, taken on day 0 of AZD1222 vaccination. This receptor was taken from an adult in good health. V is TRBV7-2 and J is TRBJ1-6; unclear D gene. The CDR3 DNA is TGTGCCAGCAGCTTAGAGCGCGGTTCACCCCTCCACTTT. Translated: CASSLERGSPLHF.